These 28 T cell receptor beta chains were sequenced from one sample in a study of cytotoxic CD8 clonotypes in ibrutinib-treated CLL. The protocol was immunoSEQ multiplex PCR, while the TCRdb copy is restricted to in-frame clones and leaves out a portion. The sample records 150,000 or so clones, around 80% being singletons. Sequences were derived from PBMCs, sampled after 36 months of ibrutinib treatment. The receptors come from a human donor with chronic lymphocytic leukemia.

The J gene is TRBJ1-1, the V gene TRBV6-5; D may be TRBD1 (6 bases). The V and J ends lost 7 bases and 7 bases respectively, with 22 bases between them. CDR3 length: 15 residues. Germline V gives CDR1 MNHEY, CDR2 SVGAGI. CDR3 DNA: TGTGCCAGCACTCTTTCCGGGGCAGGGGTTGGTGAAGCTTTCTTT. Translating gives CASTLSGAGVGEAFF.

V usage is TRBV7-8 and J usage is TRBJ2-3, with 8 bases fitting TRBD2. Germline trimming cut 4 bases from V and 4 bases from J; bases unmatched to any gene: 10. The CDR3 is made up of 16 amino acids. Germline V gene lookup returns CDR1 SGHVS and CDR2 FQNEAQ. This CDR3 reads CASSSWGTSGADTQYF. Written as DNA, the CDR3 is TGTGCCAGCAGCTCCTGGGGGACTAGTGGTGCAGATACGCAGTATTTT.

The chain employs TRBV6-1 and TRBJ1-4; D unclear. CDR3 length equals 14 residues. Germline V gene lookup returns CDR1 MNHNS and CDR2 SASEGT. The V and J ends lost 6 bases and 0 bases respectively, with 8 bases between them. The CDR3 loop reads CASREMATNEKLFF. The CDR3 DNA reads TGTGCCAGCAGGGAGATGGCAACTAATGAAAAACTGTTTTTT.

The CDR3 loop is CAISESLGTGGYTF. CDR3 nucleotides: TGTGCCATCAGTGAGTCCCTCGGGACCGGCGGCTACACCTTC. This rearrangement joins TRBV10-3 to TRBJ1-2; possibly TRBD1 for D (5 bases). The CDR3 contains 14 residues. From germline, CDR1 is ENHRY and CDR2 SYGVKD. The V end was cut by 0 bases, the J end by 8 bases, with 13 bases between.

The chain's CDR3 is CASSLGRATEAFF. DNA of the CDR3: TGTGCCAGCAGCTTGGGAAGGGCCACTGAAGCTTTCTTT. V gene TRBV5-5 combines with J gene TRBJ1-1; D call uncertain. This CDR3 contains 13 residues. CDR1 is SGHKS and CDR2 is YYEKEE in the germline V gene (reference sequence). V was pared by 0 bases and J by 4 bases, with 7 bases between.

V is TRBV27 and J is TRBJ2-7, with D perhaps TRBD1 (6 bases). Trimming pared 9 bases from V and 0 bases from J, leaving 12 bases between. The germline gives CDR1 MNHEY, CDR2 SMNVEV (reference sequence). CDR3 length equals 13 residues. CDR3 residues: CASRDISSYEQYF. The CDR3 DNA is TGTGCCAGTAGGGACATTAGCTCCTACGAGCAGTACTTC.

Remarks on this clone: At one end the junction does not follow the germline gene, possibly because of a read error. The CDR3 region is CASRLGGAKNEQYF. CDR3 nucleotide sequence: TGTGCCAGCAGGTTAGGGGGGGCCAAGAACGAGCAGTACTTC. The genes are TRBV7-2 and TRBJ2-7; a weak D match, TRBD2 (7 bases). Looked up from germline, CDR1 is SGHTA and CDR2 is FQGNSA. This CDR3 is 14 amino acids long.

The chain carries TRBV18 and TRBJ2-3; 10 positions match TRBD2. Trimming cost V 3 bases and J 4 bases; bases outside gene matches: 7. Germline V gives CDR1 KGHSH, CDR2 LQKENI. The CDR3 consists of 16 residues. DNA of the CDR3: TGTGCCAGCTCACCCGGCACTAGCGGGGTATCAGATACGCAGTATTTT. This codes for CASSPGTSGVSDTQYF.

V usage is TRBV2 and J usage is TRBJ2-1; 7 positions agree with TRBD2. Germline V lookup: CDR1 SNHLY, CDR2 FYNNEI. CDR3 length: 14 residues. Germline trimming cut 10 bases from V and 3 bases from J; bases unmatched to any gene: 9. The CDR3 bases are TGTGCCATCTTAGCGGGTTCTGGCTACAATGAGCAGTTCTTC. Translation: CAILAGSGYNEQFF. Drawing the rest from reference TRBV2 and TRBJ2-1, the complete variable domain is EPEVTQTPSHQVTQMGQEVILRCVPISNHLYFYWYRQILGQKVEFLVSFYNNEISEKSEIFDDQFSVERPDGSNFTLKIRSTKLEDSAMYFCAILAGSGYNEQFFGPGTRLTVL.

V is TRBV9 and J is TRBJ2-1; D is unresolved. Trimming left V 3 bases short and J 5 bases short, with 12 bases between. The CDR3 consists of 14 residues. Germline lookup yields CDR1 SGDLS and CDR2 YYNGEE. The CDR3 DNA follows: TGTGCCAGCAGCGAGGCTAGAGCCGACAATGAGCAGTTCTTC. This sequence encodes CASSEARADNEQFF.

This rearrangement joins TRBV7-7 to TRBJ2-2, with D perhaps matching TRBD1 (5 bases). With 11 bases removed from V and 5 bases from J, the gap between germline ends came to 18 bases. The CDR3 consists of 14 residues. From germline, CDR1 is SSHAT and CDR2 FNYEAQ (reference sequence). As DNA, the CDR3 is TGTGCCGTCCATAAAGGGGCGCCGACCGGGGAGCTGTTTTTT. It yields the protein CAVHKGAPTGELFF.

This rearrangement joins TRBV5-5 to TRBJ1-2, with no clear D. Germline V gene sequence: CDR1 SGHKS, CDR2 YYEKEE (reference sequence). The V gene lost 0 bases and the J gene lost 4 bases, with 4 bases spanning the gap. The CDR3 length is 12 residues. CDR3 amino acids: CASSLEGYGYTF. In DNA, the CDR3 is TGTGCCAGCAGCTTGGAGGGCTATGGCTACACCTTC.

The CDR3 is CASSLVGSTDTQYF. The DNA of the CDR3 is TGCGCCAGCAGCTTGGTCGGGAGTACAGATACGCAGTATTTT. The rearrangement joins TRBV5-1 to TRBJ2-3; TRBD2 is a possible D gene (6 bases). The CDR3 consists of 14 residues. V gave up 0 bases and J gave up 3 bases, with 8 bases separating them. CDR1 and CDR2 (germline): SGHRS, YFSETQ.

The chain has TRBV18 and TRBJ1-2; no firm D call. This CDR3 comprises 14 residues. V dropped 0 bases and J dropped 8 bases, with 13 bases sitting between them. The germline V gene has CDR1 KGHSH and CDR2 LQKENI. The CDR3 DNA reads as TGTGCCAGCTCACCACCGAGGAGGGTTCTAGGCTACACCTTC. It specifies CASSPPRRVLGYTF.

The V gene is TRBV30, the J gene TRBJ2-2, with 10 bases aligning to TRBD2. In germline, CDR1 is GTSNPN, CDR2 SVGIG (reference sequence). V was pared by 4 bases and J by 2 bases, with 4 bases of the junction left unmatched. This CDR3 is built from 15 residues. The DNA for the CDR3 is TGTGCCTGGAAACTAGCGGGGACAAACACCGGGGAGCTGTTTTTT. Amino acids: CAWKLAGTNTGELFF. Variable domain in full (rest from reference TRBV30 and TRBJ2-2): SQTIHQWPATLVQPVGSPLSLECTVEGTSNPNLYWYRQAAGRGLQLLFYSVGIGQISSEVPQNLSASRPQDRQFILSSKKLLLSDSGFYLCAWKLAGTNTGELFFGEGSRLTVL.

The chain couples TRBV6-5 to TRBJ2-1; 15 nucleotides agree with TRBD2. V gave up 2 bases and J gave up 12 bases; unmatched junction bases: 2. From germline, CDR1 is MNHEY and CDR2 SVGAGI. There are 14 residues in the CDR3. The CDR3 coding sequence is TGTGCCAGCAGTTACGGGACTAGCGGGGGGCCGCAGTTCTTC. Translating it yields CASSYGTSGGPQFF.

The V call is TRBV28, the J call TRBJ2-3; 12 positions agree with TRBD2. This CDR3 is 17 amino acids long. Germline V CDR1 and CDR2: MDHEN, SYDVKM. V lost 5 bases, J lost 0 bases, and 6 bases stayed unmatched. DNA for the CDR3: TGTGCCAGCAGTCCTCCTAGCGGGGGGGGGAGCACAGATACGCAGTATTTT. This gives the protein CASSPPSGGGSTDTQYF.

This clone was seen a few times. The V call is TRBV19, the J call TRBJ2-7; TRBD2 aligns across 8 bases. With 3 bases clipped from V and 5 bases from J, the junction kept 12 bases outside the gene matches. Per the germline V gene, CDR1 is LNHDA and CDR2 is SQIVND (reference sequence). The CDR3 has 16 amino acids. The CDR3 reads CASSIGAGGNGDEQYF. CDR3 nucleotides: TGTGCCAGTAGTATTGGTGCGGGAGGTAATGGCGACGAGCAGTACTTC.

This clone is a singleton in its sample. V is TRBV2 and J is TRBJ2-1; D call uncertain. The CDR3 loop spans 13 amino acids. CDR1 and CDR2 from the germline V gene are SNHLY and FYNNEI. V lost 2 bases to trimming and J lost 4 bases, with 6 bases between them. The CDR3 bases are TGTGCCAGCAGTGAATGGGCGTACAATGAGCAGTTCTTC. Protein sequence: CASSEWAYNEQFF.

This clone has just one count. This chain uses TRBV25-1 with TRBJ1-4; a weak D match, TRBD1 (6 bases). V lost 2 bases to trimming and J lost 3 bases, with 10 bases between them. CDR3 size: 15 residues. Per germline, CDR1 MGHDK and CDR2 SYGVNS. The CDR3 sequence is CASSEEGGANEKLFF. The DNA for the CDR3 is TGTGCCAGCAGTGAAGAGGGGGGGGCTAATGAAAAACTGTTTTTT.

The CDR3 loop reads CSAAGFGGAFF. Here the CDR3 DNA reads TGCAGTGCTGCGGGTTTCGGCGGGGCTTTCTTT. The chain has TRBV20-1 and TRBJ1-1; the D is unclear. Trimming took off 5 bases at V and 11 bases at J, with 15 bases between the two ends. CDR3 size: 11 residues. CDR1 is DFQATT, CDR2 SNEGSKA, per germline (reference sequence).

V and J are TRBV10-1 and TRBJ2-1; maybe TRBD1 (6 bases). In germline, CDR1 is WNHNN, CDR2 SYGVQD (reference sequence). V lost 2 bases and J lost 3, with 14 bases in between. This CDR3 contains 16 residues. The CDR3 loop is CASSEVSGVLYNEQFF. The DNA for the CDR3 is TGCGCCAGCAGTGAGGTTTCAGGGGTCCTCTACAATGAGCAGTTCTTC.

The chain recombines TRBV6-1 with TRBJ1-1; 7 bases map to TRBD1. The V segment lost 3 bases and the J segment 6 bases; nucleotides outside the gene matches: 7. CDR1 is MNHNS and CDR2 is SASEGT in the germline V gene. There are 14 residues in the CDR3. Here the CDR3 DNA reads TGTGCCAGCAGTGAGACAACAGGGGTCTCTGAAGCTTTCTTT. It yields the protein CASSETTGVSEAFF.

This chain's CDR3 is CASSPLLAELPRYNEQFF. The CDR3 nucleotides read TGTGCCAGTAGTCCGTTACTAGCGGAGCTTCCCCGTTACAATGAGCAGTTCTTC. The rearrangement uses TRBV19 and TRBJ2-1; 8 nucleotides agree with TRBD2. The CDR3 contains 18 residues. Trimming removed 5 bases from V and 4 bases from J; junction bases left unmatched: 16. CDR1 LNHDA and CDR2 SQIVND come from the germline V gene (reference sequence).

This clone was counted only a few times. The J gene is TRBJ2-7, the V gene TRBV25-1; 8 nucleotides agree with TRBD1. Germline V gene lookup returns CDR1 MGHDK and CDR2 SYGVNS. With V trimmed by 4 bases and J by 0 bases, 5 bases remained unmatched. The CDR3 loop spans 15 amino acids. CDR3 coding DNA: TGTGCCAGCAGTGGCTTGACAGGGGACTCCTACGAGCAGTACTTC. This encodes CASSGLTGDSYEQYF.

The V gene is TRBV5-1, the J gene TRBJ2-7; D might be TRBD2 (6 bases). This CDR3 has 14 amino acids. Germline CDR1 SGHRS, CDR2 YFSETQ. Deletions cut 1 base from V and 4 bases from J, with 12 bases between. The CDR3 DNA reads TGCGCCAGCAGCTTGACCGGGGAGGCGTACGAGCAGTACTTC. It specifies CASSLTGEAYEQYF.

This clone was seen at least ten times. The chain uses TRBV5-6 and TRBJ2-3; D is undetermined. The CDR3 runs to 13 residues. Germline CDR1 reads SGHDT; CDR2 reads YYEEEE. V was cut by 0 bases and J by 0 bases, with 2 bases left in between. In DNA form, the CDR3 reads TGTGCCAGCAGCTTGGATAGCACAGATACGCAGTATTTT. Amino acids: CASSLDSTDTQYF. Supplemented by reference TRBV5-6 and TRBJ2-3, the full variable domain reads DAGVTQSPTHLIKTRGQQVTLRCSPKSGHDTVSWYQQALGQGPQFIFQYYEEEERQRGNFPDRFSGHQFPNYSSELNVNALLLGDSALYLCASSLDSTDTQYFGPGTRLTVL.

Note on this clone: Other DNA sequences of this sample code for an identical CDR3. This chain links TRBV6-6 with TRBJ2-1; TRBD2 might be the D (6 bases). The CDR3 is made up of 11 amino acids. CDR1 MNHNY and CDR2 SVGAGI come from the germline V gene (reference sequence). Trimming took 9 bases from V and 13 from J, leaving 16 bases between them. DNA for the CDR3: TGTGCCAGTAGTACGGGAGATGGTCAGTTCTTC. It yields the protein CASSTGDGQFF.